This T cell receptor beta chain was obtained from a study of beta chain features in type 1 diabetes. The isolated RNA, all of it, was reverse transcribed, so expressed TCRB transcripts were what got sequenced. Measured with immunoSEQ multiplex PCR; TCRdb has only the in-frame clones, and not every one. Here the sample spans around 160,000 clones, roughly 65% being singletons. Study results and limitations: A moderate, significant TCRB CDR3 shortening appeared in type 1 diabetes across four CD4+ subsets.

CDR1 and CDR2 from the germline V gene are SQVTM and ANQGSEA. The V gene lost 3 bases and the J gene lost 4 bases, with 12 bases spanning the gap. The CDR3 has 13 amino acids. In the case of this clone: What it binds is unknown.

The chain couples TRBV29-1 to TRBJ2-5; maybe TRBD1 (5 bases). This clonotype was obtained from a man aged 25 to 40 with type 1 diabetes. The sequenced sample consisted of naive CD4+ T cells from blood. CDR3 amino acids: CSVELGRRETQYF. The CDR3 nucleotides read TGCAGCGTTGAGTTGGGGCGACGAGAGACCCAGTACTTC.